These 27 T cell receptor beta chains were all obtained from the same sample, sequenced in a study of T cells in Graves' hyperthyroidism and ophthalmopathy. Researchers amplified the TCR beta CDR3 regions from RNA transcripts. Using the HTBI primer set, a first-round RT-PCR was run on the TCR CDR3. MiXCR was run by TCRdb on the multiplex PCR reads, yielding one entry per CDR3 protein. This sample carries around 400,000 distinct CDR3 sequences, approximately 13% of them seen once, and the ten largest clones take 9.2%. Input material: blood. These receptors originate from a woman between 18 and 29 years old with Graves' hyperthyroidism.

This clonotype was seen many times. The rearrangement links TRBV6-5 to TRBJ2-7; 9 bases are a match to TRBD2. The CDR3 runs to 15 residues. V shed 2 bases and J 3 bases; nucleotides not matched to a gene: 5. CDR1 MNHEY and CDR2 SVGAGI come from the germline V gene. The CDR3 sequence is CASSYTTSGGYEQYF. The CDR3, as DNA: TGTGCCAGCAGTTACACGACTAGCGGTGGCTACGAGCAGTACTTC.

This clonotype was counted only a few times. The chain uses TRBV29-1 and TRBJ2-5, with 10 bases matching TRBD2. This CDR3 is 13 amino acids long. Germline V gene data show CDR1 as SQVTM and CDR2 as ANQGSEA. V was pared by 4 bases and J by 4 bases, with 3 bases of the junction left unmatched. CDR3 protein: CSVVSGGGETQYF. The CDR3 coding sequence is TGCAGCGTTGTAAGCGGGGGGGGAGAGACCCAGTACTTC.

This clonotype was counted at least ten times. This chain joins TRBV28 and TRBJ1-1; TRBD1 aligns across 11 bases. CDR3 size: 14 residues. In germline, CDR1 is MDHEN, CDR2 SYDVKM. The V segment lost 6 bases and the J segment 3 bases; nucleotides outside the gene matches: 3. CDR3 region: CASRPGQGDTEAFF. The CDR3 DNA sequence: TGTGCCAGCAGACCGGGACAGGGGGACACTGAAGCTTTCTTT.

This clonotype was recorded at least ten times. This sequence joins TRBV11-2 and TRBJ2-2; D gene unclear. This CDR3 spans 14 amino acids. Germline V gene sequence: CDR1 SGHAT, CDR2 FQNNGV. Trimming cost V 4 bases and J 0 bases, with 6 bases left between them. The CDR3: CASSSKANTGELFF. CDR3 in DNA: TGTGCCAGCAGCTCGAAGGCGAACACCGGGGAGCTGTTTTTT.

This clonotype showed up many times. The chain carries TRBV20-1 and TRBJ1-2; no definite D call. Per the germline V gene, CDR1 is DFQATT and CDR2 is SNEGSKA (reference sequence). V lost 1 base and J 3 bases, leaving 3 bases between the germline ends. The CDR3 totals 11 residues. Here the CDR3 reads CSARVDYGYTF. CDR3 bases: TGCAGTGCTAGAGTTGACTATGGCTACACCTTC.

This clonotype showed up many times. CDR3 nucleotide sequence: TGTGCCGGCCATGGGAGAGGGGTGAACACTGAAGCTTTCTTT. It is translated as CAGHGRGVNTEAFF. The chain uses TRBV7-9 and TRBJ1-1; D is possibly TRBD1 (5 bases). V shed 11 bases and J shed 0 bases, with 16 bases lying between them. The CDR3 sequence is 14 residues long. CDR1 is SEHNR and CDR2 is FQNEAQ in the germline V gene (reference sequence).

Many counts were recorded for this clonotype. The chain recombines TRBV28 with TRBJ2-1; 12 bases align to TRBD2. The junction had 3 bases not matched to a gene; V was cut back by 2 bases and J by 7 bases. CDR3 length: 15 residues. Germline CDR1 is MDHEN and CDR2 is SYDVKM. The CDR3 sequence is CASSLLAGGNNEQFF. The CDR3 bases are TGTGCCAGCAGTTTACTAGCGGGAGGGAATAATGAGCAGTTCTTC. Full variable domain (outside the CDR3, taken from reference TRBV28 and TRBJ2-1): DVKVTQSSRYLVKRTGEKVFLECVQDMDHENMFWYRQDPGLGLRLIYFSYDVKMKEKGDIPEGYSVSREKKERFSLILESASTNQTSMYLCASSLLAGGNNEQFFGPGTRLTVL.

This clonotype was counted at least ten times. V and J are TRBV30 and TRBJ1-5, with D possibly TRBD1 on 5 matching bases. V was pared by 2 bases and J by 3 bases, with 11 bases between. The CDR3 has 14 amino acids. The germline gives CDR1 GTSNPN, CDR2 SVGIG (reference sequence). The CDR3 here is CAWSRGQPNQPQHF. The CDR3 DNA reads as TGTGCCTGGAGTAGGGGCCAGCCCAATCAGCCCCAGCATTTT.

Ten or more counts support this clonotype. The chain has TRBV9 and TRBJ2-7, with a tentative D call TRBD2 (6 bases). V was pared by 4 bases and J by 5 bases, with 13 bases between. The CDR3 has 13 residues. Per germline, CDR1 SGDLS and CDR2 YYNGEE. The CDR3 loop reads CASSPGGLNEQYF. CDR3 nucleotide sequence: TGTGCCAGCAGCCCCGGAGGGCTCAACGAGCAGTACTTC.

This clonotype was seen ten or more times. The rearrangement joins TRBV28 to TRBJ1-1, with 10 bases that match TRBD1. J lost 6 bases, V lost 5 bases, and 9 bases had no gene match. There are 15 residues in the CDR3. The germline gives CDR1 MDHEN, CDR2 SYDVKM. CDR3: CASSLSTGGNPEAFF. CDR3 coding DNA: TGTGCCAGCAGTCTCTCGACAGGGGGCAATCCTGAAGCTTTCTTT.

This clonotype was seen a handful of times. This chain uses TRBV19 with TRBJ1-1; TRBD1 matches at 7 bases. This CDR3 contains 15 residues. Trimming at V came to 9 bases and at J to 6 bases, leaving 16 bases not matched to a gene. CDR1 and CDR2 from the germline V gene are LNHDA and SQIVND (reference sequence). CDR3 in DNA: TGTGCCAGCCCCCCCGGTCGACAGGGAAGGGCTGAAGCTTTCTTT. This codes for CASPPGRQGRAEAFF.

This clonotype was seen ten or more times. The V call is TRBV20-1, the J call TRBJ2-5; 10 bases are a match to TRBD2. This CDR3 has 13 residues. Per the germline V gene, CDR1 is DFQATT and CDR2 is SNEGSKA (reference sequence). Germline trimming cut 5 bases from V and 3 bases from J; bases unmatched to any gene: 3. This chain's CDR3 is CSAPTSGKETQYF. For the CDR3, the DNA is TGCAGTGCTCCCACTAGCGGGAAAGAGACCCAGTACTTC.

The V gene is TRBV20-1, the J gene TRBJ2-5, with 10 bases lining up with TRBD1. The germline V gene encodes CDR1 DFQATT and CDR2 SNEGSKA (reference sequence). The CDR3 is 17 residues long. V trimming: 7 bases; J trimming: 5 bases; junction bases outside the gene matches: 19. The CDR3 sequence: CSDQRTGTGVLLETQYF. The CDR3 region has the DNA TGCAGTGACCAGAGGACCGGGACAGGGGTGCTATTGGAGACCCAGTACTTC.

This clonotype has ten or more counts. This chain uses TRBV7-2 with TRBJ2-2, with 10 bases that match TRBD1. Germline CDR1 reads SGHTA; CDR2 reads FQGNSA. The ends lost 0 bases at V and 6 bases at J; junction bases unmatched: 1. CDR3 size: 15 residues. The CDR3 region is CASSLAGQGAGELFF. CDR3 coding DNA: TGTGCCAGCAGCTTAGCAGGACAGGGGGCCGGGGAGCTGTTTTTT.

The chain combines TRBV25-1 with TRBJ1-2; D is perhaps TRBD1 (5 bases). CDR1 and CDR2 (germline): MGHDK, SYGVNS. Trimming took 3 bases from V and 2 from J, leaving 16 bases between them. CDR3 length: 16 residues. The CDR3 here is CASSESSTGRNYGYTF. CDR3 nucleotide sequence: TGTGCCAGCAGTGAGTCATCCACGGGACGGAACTATGGCTACACCTTC.

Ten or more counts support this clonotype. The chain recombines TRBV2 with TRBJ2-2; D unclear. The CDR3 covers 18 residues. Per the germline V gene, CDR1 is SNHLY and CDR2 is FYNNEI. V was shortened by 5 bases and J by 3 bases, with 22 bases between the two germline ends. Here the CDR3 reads CASSYSSHAGYDTGELFF. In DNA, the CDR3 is TGTGCCAGCAGTTATTCCTCCCACGCTGGGTACGACACCGGGGAGCTGTTTTTT.

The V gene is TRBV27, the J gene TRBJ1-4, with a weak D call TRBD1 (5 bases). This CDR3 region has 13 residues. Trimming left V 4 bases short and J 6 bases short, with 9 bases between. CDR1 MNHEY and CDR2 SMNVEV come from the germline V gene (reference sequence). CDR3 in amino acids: CASSWGRDEKLFF. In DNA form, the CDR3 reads TGTGCCAGCAGTTGGGGGAGGGATGAAAAACTGTTTTTT. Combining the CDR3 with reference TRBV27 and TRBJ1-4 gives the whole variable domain EAQVTQNPRYLITVTGKKLTVTCSQNMNHEYMSWYRQDPGLGLRQIYYSMNVEVTDKGDVPEGYKVSRKEKRNFPLILESPSPNQTSLYFCASSWGRDEKLFFGSGTQLSVL.

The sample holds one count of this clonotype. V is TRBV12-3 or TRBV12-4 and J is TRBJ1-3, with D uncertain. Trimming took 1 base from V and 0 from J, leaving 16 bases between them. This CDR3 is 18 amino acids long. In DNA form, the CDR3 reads TGTGCCAGCAGTTTAGTCGGATACGGCATTGGCTCTGGAAACACCATATATTTT. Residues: CASSLVGYGIGSGNTIYF.

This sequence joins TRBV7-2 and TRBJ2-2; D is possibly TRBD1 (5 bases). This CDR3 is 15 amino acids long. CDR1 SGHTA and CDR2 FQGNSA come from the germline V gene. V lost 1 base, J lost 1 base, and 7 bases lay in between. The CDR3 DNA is TGTGCCAGCAGCTTAGAAGGACAGAACACCGGGGAGCTGTTTTTT. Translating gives CASSLEGQNTGELFF. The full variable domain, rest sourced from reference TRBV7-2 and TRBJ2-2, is GAGVSQSPSNKVTEKGKDVELRCDPISGHTALYWYRQSLGQGLEFLIYFQGNSAPDKSGLPSDRFSAERTGGSVSTLTIQRTQQEDSAVYLCASSLEGQNTGELFFGEGSRLTVL.

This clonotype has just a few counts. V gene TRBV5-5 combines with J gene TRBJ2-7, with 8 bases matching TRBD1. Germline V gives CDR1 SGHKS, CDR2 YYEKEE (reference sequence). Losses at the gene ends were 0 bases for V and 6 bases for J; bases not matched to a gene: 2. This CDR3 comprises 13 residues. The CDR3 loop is CASSLVQGGEQYF. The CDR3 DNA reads TGTGCCAGCAGCTTGGTACAGGGGGGCGAGCAGTACTTC.

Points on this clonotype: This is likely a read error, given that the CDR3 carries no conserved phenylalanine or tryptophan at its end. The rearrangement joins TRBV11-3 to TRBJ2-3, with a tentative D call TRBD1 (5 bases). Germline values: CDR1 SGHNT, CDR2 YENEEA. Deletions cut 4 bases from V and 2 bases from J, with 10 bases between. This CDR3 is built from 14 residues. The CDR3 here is CASSWGGDTDTQYS. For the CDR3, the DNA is TGTGCCAGCAGCTGGGGCGGCGACACAGATACGCAGTATTCT.

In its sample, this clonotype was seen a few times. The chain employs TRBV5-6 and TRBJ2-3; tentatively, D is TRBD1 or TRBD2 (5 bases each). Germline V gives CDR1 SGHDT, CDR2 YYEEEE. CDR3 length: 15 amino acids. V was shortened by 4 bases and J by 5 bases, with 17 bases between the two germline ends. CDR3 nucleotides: TGTGCCAGCAGCCCAGCATGGGGGACCGGAGATACGCAGTATTTT. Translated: CASSPAWGTGDTQYF.

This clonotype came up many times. The CDR3 here is CASSLVGTSGPNEQFF. The CDR3, as DNA: TGTGCCAGCAGCTTAGTTGGGACTAGCGGGCCTAATGAGCAGTTCTTC. The J gene is TRBJ2-1, the V gene TRBV7-2; 12 bases agree with TRBD2. The CDR3 totals 16 residues. The trim removed 1 base at V and 7 bases at J, leaving 5 bases unmatched. Germline V gives CDR1 SGHTA, CDR2 FQGNSA.

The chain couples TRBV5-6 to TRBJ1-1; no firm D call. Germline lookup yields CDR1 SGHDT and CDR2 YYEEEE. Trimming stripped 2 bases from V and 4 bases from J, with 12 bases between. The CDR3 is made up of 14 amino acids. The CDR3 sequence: CASSLVRETTEAFF. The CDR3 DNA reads TGTGCCAGCAGCTTAGTGAGGGAAACCACTGAAGCTTTCTTT.

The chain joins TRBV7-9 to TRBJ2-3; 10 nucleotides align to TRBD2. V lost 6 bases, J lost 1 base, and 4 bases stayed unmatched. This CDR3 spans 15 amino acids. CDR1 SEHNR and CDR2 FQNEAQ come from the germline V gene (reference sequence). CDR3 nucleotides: TGTGCCAGCAGGGAGCTAGCGGGGGGCACAGATACGCAGTATTTT. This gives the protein CASRELAGGTDTQYF.

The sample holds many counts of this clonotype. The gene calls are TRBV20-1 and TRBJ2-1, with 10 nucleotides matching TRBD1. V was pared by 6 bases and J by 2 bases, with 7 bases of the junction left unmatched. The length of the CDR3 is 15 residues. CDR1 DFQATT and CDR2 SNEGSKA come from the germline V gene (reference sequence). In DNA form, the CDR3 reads TGCAGTGCAAGGGGGGACAGGGGTGCCTACAATGAGCAGTTCTTC. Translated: CSARGDRGAYNEQFF.

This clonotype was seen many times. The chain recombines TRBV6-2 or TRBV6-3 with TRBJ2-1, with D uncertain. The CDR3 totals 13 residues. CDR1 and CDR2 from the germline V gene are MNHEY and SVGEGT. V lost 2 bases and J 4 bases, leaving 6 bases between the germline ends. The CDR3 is CASSYLGYNEQFF. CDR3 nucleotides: TGTGCCAGCAGTTACCTGGGGTACAATGAGCAGTTCTTC.